Listed here are 25 T cell receptor beta chains from one sample, sequenced in a study of shared clonotypes between healthy human individuals. Assay: immunoSEQ multiplex PCR; the TCRdb copy retains only in-frame clones and omits some. The sample has 2 million to 2.5 million clones, 85% to 95% seen once. The sequencing sample was made of naive CD4+ T cells from PBMCs. This sample's subset: CD45RA+ positively selected. These receptors were obtained from a man between 18 and 35 years old in good health. Some clones in this sample may be carry-over from other donors' samples.

This clone was seen only once. The chain is built from TRBV28 and TRBJ2-7; 7 bases are a match to TRBD1. V was clipped by 8 bases and J by 7 bases; unmatched bases: 23. This CDR3 region has 17 residues. Germline CDR1 and CDR2: MDHEN and SYDVKM. CDR3 bases: TGTGCCAGCCCCCCTGGCCTTACGGGACAGTGGGAAAAGGAGCAGTACTTC. It is translated as CASPPGLTGQWEKEQYF.

V and J are TRBV6-1 and TRBJ1-1; no definite D call. This CDR3 spans 14 amino acids. The V end was cut by 8 bases, the J end by 0 bases, with 13 bases between. Germline V CDR1 and CDR2: MNHNS, SASEGT. DNA for the CDR3: TGTGCCAGCCGTTTGGTCCGAGTGAACACTGAAGCTTTCTTT. Protein sequence: CASRLVRVNTEAFF.

The chain combines TRBV5-1 with TRBJ2-7; D assignment may be TRBD1 or TRBD2 (5 bases each). Germline CDR1 SGHRS, CDR2 YFSETQ. The CDR3 loop spans 13 amino acids. The V gene lost 4 bases and the J gene lost 5 bases, with 13 bases spanning the gap. In nucleotides, the CDR3 is TGCGCCAGCAGCCTAGGTTTGGGGGACGAGCAGTACTTC. Protein product: CASSLGLGDEQYF.

The chain carries TRBV7-3 and TRBJ2-1; 12 bases match TRBD2. Germline V CDR1 and CDR2: SGHTA, FQGTGA. CDR3 length: 17 residues. The J segment lost 5 bases and the V segment lost 1 base, leaving 6 bases of the junction unmatched. The CDR3, as DNA: TGTGCCAGCAGCTTAATCGGACTAGCGGGATACCACAATGAGCAGTTCTTC. It is translated as CASSLIGLAGYHNEQFF.

The chain joins TRBV11-2 to TRBJ2-3; the D gene is possibly TRBD2 (6 bases). CDR3 length: 18 amino acids. Germline V gene sequence: CDR1 SGHAT, CDR2 FQNNGV. Deletions cut 5 bases from V and 8 bases from J, with 29 bases between. The CDR3 DNA reads TGTGCCAGCAGCCCCCGACCGACCGTAGCGGCTTCCGTCGGTACGCAGTATTTT. Amino acid sequence: CASSPRPTVAASVGTQYF. The entire variable domain, with the rest obtained from reference TRBV11-2 and TRBJ2-3, is as follows: EAGVAQSPRYKIIEKRQSVAFWCNPISGHATLYWYQQILGQGPKLLIQFQNNGVVDDSQLPKDRFSAERLKGVDSTLKIQPAKLEDSAVYLCASSPRPTVAASVGTQYFGPGTRLTVL.

The CDR3 here is CASLRGSQETQYF. The CDR3 coding sequence is TGTGCCAGCCTCCGGGGCAGCCAAGAGACCCAGTACTTC. The rearrangement uses TRBV2 and TRBJ2-5; TRBD1 or TRBD2 may be the D gene (5 bases each). V was cut by 8 bases and J by 1 base, with 11 bases left in between. The CDR3 has 13 amino acids. The V gene's germline CDR1 is SNHLY and CDR2 FYNNEI.

The chain combines TRBV7-3 with TRBJ2-1, with D unresolved. Trimming pared 5 bases from V and 0 bases from J, leaving 11 bases between. The CDR3 contains 15 residues. Germline-derived CDR1 and CDR2 are SGHTA and FQGTGA. The DNA of the CDR3 is TGTGCCAGCAGCCCGCAGGTTAACTCCTACAATGAGCAGTTCTTC. Its translation is CASSPQVNSYNEQFF.

This clone was detected only once. V and J are TRBV4-3 and TRBJ2-6, with D uncertain. V lost 1 base and J lost 2, with 9 bases in between. This CDR3 comprises 16 residues. Per the germline V gene, CDR1 is LGHNA and CDR2 is YSLEER. In DNA form, the CDR3 reads TGCGCCAGCAGCCAAGGGGCTCACACTGGGGCCAACGTCCTGACTTTC. This sequence encodes CASSQGAHTGANVLTF.

This chain uses TRBV7-2 with TRBJ2-1; possible D gene TRBD2, 6 bases. The CDR3 is 15 residues long. CDR1 and CDR2 (germline): SGHTA, FQGNSA. V lost 5 bases, J lost 5 bases, and 16 bases lay in between. CDR3 in DNA: TGTGCCAGCAGCCGACCTCGGGGGACCGACAATGAGCAGTTCTTC. Its protein is CASSRPRGTDNEQFF.

The chain links TRBV27 to TRBJ2-1, with D possibly being TRBD2 (6 bases). Germline CDR1 MNHEY, CDR2 SMNVEV (reference sequence). The CDR3 consists of 13 residues. The V and J ends lost 6 bases and 5 bases respectively, with 11 bases between them. The CDR3 DNA follows: TGTGCCAGCAGGTCCGGGGGACACAATGAGCAGTTCTTC. This sequence encodes CASRSGGHNEQFF.

The J gene is TRBJ2-5, the V gene TRBV7-9; D may be TRBD1 (7 bases). The germline CDR1 and CDR2 sequences are SEHNR and FQNEAQ (reference sequence). Trimming removed 1 base from V and 3 bases from J, with 21 bases in between. The CDR3 runs to 18 residues. The CDR3 DNA sequence: TGTGCCAGCAGCTTAGAACTTCTCGCAGCCAGGGGGGAAGAGACCCAGTACTTC. Translation: CASSLELLAARGEETQYF. Using reference TRBV7-9 and TRBJ2-5 for the parts outside the CDR3, the full variable domain is DTGVSQNPRHKITKRGQNVTFRCDPISEHNRLYWYRQTLGQGPEFLTYFQNEAQLEKSRLLSDRFSAERPKGSFSTLEIQRTEQGDSAMYLCASSLELLAARGEETQYFGPGTRLLVL.

The chain is built from TRBV6-7 and TRBJ2-7; 12 nucleotides match TRBD1. TRBV6-7 is placed among ORFs of uncertain function. The CDR3 length is 16 residues. Trimming cost V 4 bases and J 3 bases; bases outside gene matches: 7. The CDR3 DNA follows: TGTGCCAGCAGTTGGGACAGGGGGCTAAGGGGCTACGAGCAGTACTTC. It is translated as CASSWDRGLRGYEQYF.

This clone was seen a single time. The chain uses TRBV6-1 and TRBJ2-7; D is possibly TRBD1 (6 bases). Germline V gives CDR1 MNHNS, CDR2 SASEGT. V lost 1 base and J lost 7, with 11 bases in between. The CDR3 is made up of 13 amino acids. In nucleotides, the CDR3 is TGTGCCAGCAGTGAAGTGGGGGCTTGGGAGCAGTACTTC. Translating gives CASSEVGAWEQYF.

This chain joins TRBV6-5 and TRBJ1-1; no firm D call. CDR3 length: 13 residues. In germline, CDR1 is MNHEY, CDR2 SVGAGI. V dropped 6 bases and J dropped 6 bases, with 14 bases sitting between them. CDR3 in DNA: TGTGCCAGCAGCCTCGGGTCACGGGCTGAAGCTTTCTTT. It codes for CASSLGSRAEAFF.

J is TRBJ2-5 and V is TRBV11-3; possible D gene TRBD2, 6 bases. From germline, CDR1 is SGHNT and CDR2 YENEEA. The length of the CDR3 is 15 residues. Trimming removed 5 bases at V and 0 bases at J, with 13 bases between. This CDR3 is CASSPGGIDQETQYF. CDR3 DNA: TGTGCCAGCAGCCCCGGGGGAATCGACCAAGAGACCCAGTACTTC. The whole variable domain, remainder taken from reference TRBV11-3 and TRBJ2-5, is EAGVVQSPRYKIIEKKQPVAFWCNPISGHNTLYWYLQNLGQGPELLIRYENEEAVDDSQLPKDRFSAERLKGVDSTLKIQPAELGDSAVYLCASSPGGIDQETQYFGPGTRLLVL.

The rearrangement uses TRBV18 and TRBJ2-4; 8 bases match TRBD1. The CDR3 length is 17 residues. J lost 1 base, V lost 2 bases, and 7 bases had no gene match. The germline V gene encodes CDR1 KGHSH and CDR2 LQKENI. Here the CDR3 reads CASSPGTGGPAKNIQYF. The CDR3 DNA is TGTGCCAGCTCACCAGGAACAGGGGGACCCGCCAAAAACATTCAGTACTTC. The full variable domain, with the rest looked up from reference TRBV18 and TRBJ2-4, is NAGVMQNPRHLVRRRGQEARLRCSPMKGHSHVYWYRQLPEEGLKFMVYLQKENIIDESGMPKERFSAEFPKEGPSILRIQQVVRGDSAAYFCASSPGTGGPAKNIQYFGAGTRLSVL.

In DNA, the CDR3 is TGTGCCAGCAGACCCCGGGACCTTCTTGAGCAGTTCTTC. This codes for CASRPRDLLEQFF. The rearrangement joins TRBV7-9 to TRBJ2-1, with D perhaps assigned TRBD1 or TRBD2 (5 bases each). CDR3 length equals 13 residues. V lost 6 bases to trimming and J lost 9 bases, with 15 bases between them. Germline CDR1 reads SEHNR; CDR2 reads FQNEAQ (reference sequence).

The chain joins TRBV11-1 to TRBJ2-3; the D is unclear. V was pared by 2 bases and J by 2 bases, with 5 bases between. The germline V gene has CDR1 SGHAT and CDR2 FQDESV (reference sequence). The CDR3 covers 13 residues. CDR3 region: CASSLMATDTQYF. CDR3 DNA: TGTGCCAGCAGCTTAATGGCCACAGATACGCAGTATTTT.

The rearrangement joins TRBV18 to TRBJ1-1; 8 nucleotides align to TRBD1. CDR1 and CDR2 (germline): KGHSH, LQKENI. Germline trimming cut 5 bases from V and 4 bases from J; bases unmatched to any gene: 3. This CDR3 is 13 amino acids long. CDR3 sequence: CASSSTGATEAFF. The CDR3 region has the DNA TGTGCCAGCTCATCGACAGGGGCCACTGAAGCTTTCTTT.

The rearrangement uses TRBV9 and TRBJ1-1; a possible D gene is TRBD1 (5 bases). Deletions cut 5 bases from V and 3 bases from J, with 11 bases between. This CDR3 spans 13 amino acids. Germline CDR1 reads SGDLS; CDR2 reads YYNGEE. The CDR3 region has the DNA TGTGCCAGCAGGGGTGGGACCGACACTGAAGCTTTCTTT. It specifies CASRGGTDTEAFF.

The chain has TRBV10-3 and TRBJ2-5, with 7 bases fitting TRBD2. V dropped 3 bases and J dropped 5; count of bases not matched to a gene: 9. The CDR3 is made up of 15 amino acids. Germline CDR1 is ENHRY and CDR2 is SYGVKD. CDR3 coding DNA: TGTGCCATCAGTGACCCCGGACTAGTGGGGGAGACCCAGTACTTC. This sequence encodes CAISDPGLVGETQYF.

The chain links TRBV7-9 to TRBJ2-5; D not resolved. Trimming removed 4 bases from V and 5 bases from J, with 17 bases in between. CDR1 is SEHNR and CDR2 is FQNEAQ in the germline V gene (reference sequence). This CDR3 is built from 15 residues. The chain's CDR3 is CASSSAERSVETQYF. The DNA of the CDR3 is TGTGCCAGCAGCTCCGCAGAACGGAGCGTCGAGACCCAGTACTTC.

This clone was counted once. The genes are TRBV19 and TRBJ2-3; 8 nucleotides agree with TRBD1. The trim removed 11 bases at V and 2 bases at J, leaving 9 bases unmatched. The CDR3 loop spans 14 amino acids. Germline V gene lookup returns CDR1 LNHDA and CDR2 SQIVND (reference sequence). The CDR3 loop is CASQVDRATDTQYF. CDR3 in DNA: TGTGCCTCACAGGTGGACAGGGCCACAGATACGCAGTATTTT.

The V and J genes are TRBV6-6 and TRBJ1-2; D uncertain. This CDR3 is 13 amino acids long. V lost 7 bases to trimming and J lost 8 bases, with 17 bases between them. Per germline, CDR1 MNHNY and CDR2 SVGAGI (reference sequence). DNA for the CDR3: TGTGCCAGCAAATTGGGGATGATCTACGGCTACACCTTC. Protein sequence: CASKLGMIYGYTF.

The CDR3 protein is CASRKQGHGYTF. The CDR3 DNA follows: TGTGCCAGCAGAAAACAGGGCCATGGCTACACCTTC. The chain has TRBV27 and TRBJ1-2, with a tentative D call TRBD1 (6 bases). The V and J ends lost 6 bases and 6 bases respectively, with 11 bases between them. The CDR3 length is 12 residues. CDR1 and CDR2 from the germline V gene are MNHEY and SMNVEV (reference sequence).